The 5 T cell receptor beta chains below come from one sample, sequenced in a study of T cells in Graves' hyperthyroidism and ophthalmopathy. Regions amplified from RNA transcripts were the TCR beta CDR3 regions. HTBI primers were employed in a first-round RT-PCR of the TCR CDR3. From the multiplex PCR reads, TCRdb called clonotypes with MiXCR, one entry per CDR3 protein. The table includes some 400,000 distinct CDR3 sequences, roughly 14% detected once. Input material: blood. The receptors derive from a man aged 25 to 40 with Graves' hyperthyroidism that later progressed to Graves' ophthalmopathy.

This clonotype has a count of ten or more. This rearrangement joins TRBV12-3 or TRBV12-4 to TRBJ2-3; tentative D call: TRBD2 (7 bases). V shed 9 bases and J shed 0 bases, with 19 bases lying between them. CDR3 size: 16 residues. CDR3 loop: CASVPKGGGSTDTQYF. CDR3 bases: TGTGCCAGTGTCCCGAAGGGGGGGGGTAGCACAGATACGCAGTATTTT.

In this sample, this clonotype turned up a few times. The V and J genes are TRBV20-1 and TRBJ1-6; 10 positions agree with TRBD1. CDR1 and CDR2 from the germline V gene are DFQATT and SNEGSKA (reference sequence). After removal of 1 base from V and 9 bases from J, the junction contained 9 bases not matched to a gene. The CDR3 extends over 16 amino acids. The CDR3, as DNA: TGCAGTGCTAGAGCCCGCGGGGACAGGGGAATTTCACCCCTCCACTTT. It is translated as CSARARGDRGISPLHF.

This clonotype was observed many times. The chain recombines TRBV24-1 with TRBJ2-5; 12 bases fit TRBD2. V gave up 1 base and J gave up 5 bases; unmatched junction bases: 7. The CDR3 consists of 17 residues. CDR1 and CDR2 from the germline V gene are KGHDR and SFDVKD. CDR3 region: CATSDFASGGAGETQYF. CDR3 bases: TGTGCCACCAGTGATTTCGCTAGCGGGGGGGCTGGGGAGACCCAGTACTTC.

Only a few counts were recorded for this clonotype. The chain uses TRBV9 and TRBJ2-1; perhaps TRBD2 as D (7 bases). The CDR3 is 16 residues long. V was clipped by 6 bases and J by 6 bases, with 22 bases between them. The germline V gene has CDR1 SGDLS and CDR2 YYNGEE. CDR3 amino acids: CASTPGRGPPGNEQFF. For the CDR3, the DNA is TGTGCCAGCACGCCAGGGCGGGGGCCCCCGGGCAATGAGCAGTTCTTC.

Many counts were recorded for this clonotype. The chain uses TRBV2 and TRBJ2-7; D is uncertain. The V end was cut by 2 bases, the J end by 2 bases, with 7 bases between. There are 13 residues in the CDR3. Germline V gene data show CDR1 as SNHLY and CDR2 as FYNNEI. In DNA form, the CDR3 reads TGTGCCAGCAGTGAACCTGGCCCCTACGAGCAGTACTTC. This encodes CASSEPGPYEQYF.